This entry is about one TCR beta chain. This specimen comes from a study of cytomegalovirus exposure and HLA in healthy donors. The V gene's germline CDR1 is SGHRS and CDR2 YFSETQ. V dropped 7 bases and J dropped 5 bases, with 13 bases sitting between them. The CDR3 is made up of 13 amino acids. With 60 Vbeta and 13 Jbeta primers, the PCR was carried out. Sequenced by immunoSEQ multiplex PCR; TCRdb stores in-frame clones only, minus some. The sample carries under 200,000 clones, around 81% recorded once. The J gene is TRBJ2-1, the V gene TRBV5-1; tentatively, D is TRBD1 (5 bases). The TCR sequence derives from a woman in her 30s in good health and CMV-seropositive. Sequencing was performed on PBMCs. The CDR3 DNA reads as TGCGCCAGCGGTATAGACAGAGACAATGAGCAGTTCTTC. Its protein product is CASGIDRDNEQFF.